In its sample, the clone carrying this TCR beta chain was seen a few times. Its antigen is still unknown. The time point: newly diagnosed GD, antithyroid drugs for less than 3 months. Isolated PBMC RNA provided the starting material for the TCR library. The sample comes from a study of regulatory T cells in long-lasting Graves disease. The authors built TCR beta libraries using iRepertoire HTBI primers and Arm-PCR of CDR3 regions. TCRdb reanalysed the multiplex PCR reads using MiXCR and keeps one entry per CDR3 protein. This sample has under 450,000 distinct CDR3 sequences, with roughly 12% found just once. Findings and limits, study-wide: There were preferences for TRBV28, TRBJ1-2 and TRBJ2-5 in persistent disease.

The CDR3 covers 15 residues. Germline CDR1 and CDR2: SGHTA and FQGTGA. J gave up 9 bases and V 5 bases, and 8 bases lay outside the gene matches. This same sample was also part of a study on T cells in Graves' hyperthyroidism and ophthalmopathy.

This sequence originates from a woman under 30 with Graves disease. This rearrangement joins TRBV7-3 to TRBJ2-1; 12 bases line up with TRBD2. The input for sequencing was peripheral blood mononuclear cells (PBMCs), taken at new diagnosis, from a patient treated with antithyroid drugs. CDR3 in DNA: TGTGCCAGCAGCCTGACTAGCGGGAGCCGAGGTGAGCAGTTCTTC. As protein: CASSLTSGSRGEQFF. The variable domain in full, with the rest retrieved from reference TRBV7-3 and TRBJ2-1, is GAGVSQTPSNKVTEKGKYVELRCDPISGHTALYWYRQSLGQGPEFLIYFQGTGAADDSGLPNDRFFAVRPEGSVSTLKIQRTERGDSAVYLCASSLTSGSRGEQFFGPGTRLTVL.